This T cell receptor beta chain comes out of a study of CD8 T cells in ankylosing spondylitis. Regarding the study as a whole: Matched synovial fluid from ankylosing spondylitis patients was reported to be enriched for disease-linked clones. Eight highly homologous variants formed a TCR beta motif that appeared characteristic of ankylosing spondylitis blood.

Library preparation for TCR beta used quantitative 5'-RACE with molecular barcodes. TCRdb recomputed calls from the 5' RACE reads with MiXCR, one row per CDR3 protein. The table has 210,000 or so distinct CDR3 sequences, roughly 8.2% seen once. This clonotype showed up many times. Its matching antigen is unknown. J lost 6 bases, V lost 3 bases, and 8 bases had no gene match. The CDR3 sequence is 15 residues long. The germline CDR1 and CDR2 sequences are DFQATT and SNEGSKA (reference sequence). The TCR was taken from a female donor with ankylosing spondylitis or in good health (not recorded which). Sequenced: blood, either unsorted or a sorted T cell fraction (not recorded which). V usage is TRBV20-1 and J usage is TRBJ2-1; TRBD2 agrees at 10 bases. This chain's CDR3 is CSASGSGRVPNEQFF. In DNA, the CDR3 is TGCAGTGCTAGTGGAAGCGGGAGGGTCCCCAATGAGCAGTTCTTC.